A selection of T cell receptor beta chains follows, all from one sample in a study of response to subunit inactivated influenza vaccine. TCRdb recomputed calls from the RT-PCR reads with MiXCR, one row per CDR3 protein. The sample lists about 530,000 distinct CDR3 sequences; approximately 12% were seen once. The sequencing used PBMCs from blood, collected on the day of vaccination. These receptors came from a man between 50 and 59 years old who received an inactivated influenza vaccine. The CDR3 runs from the conserved cysteine through the conserved F or W. The D gene is left open where the match is weak. Size is stated for part of the rows, as once, few or many counts, or as a class when the clone is expanded.

v_gene: TRBV5-6
abundance: NA
j_gene: TRBJ1-5
d_gene: NA
CDR3nt: TGTGCCAGCAGCTTGGGACCGGTTCCAGGGGCGCTGGGACAGCCCCAGCATTTT
CDR3aa: CASSLGPVPGALGQPQHF

v_gene: TRBV29-1
abundance: NA
j_gene: TRBJ2-1
d_gene: TRBD2
CDR3nt: TGCAGCGTTGAAGTCGGCGGGGGCTCCTACAATGAGCAGTTCTTC
CDR3aa: CSVEVGGGSYNEQFF

v_gene: TRBV28
abundance: NA
j_gene: TRBJ2-5
d_gene: NA
CDR3nt: TGTGCCAGCACTTCCGGGGGTGCAGAGACCCAGTACTTC
CDR3aa: CASTSGGAETQYF

v_gene: TRBV4-1
abundance: once
j_gene: TRBJ2-3
d_gene: NA
CDR3nt: TGCGCCAGCAGCCTAATGGAGTACACAGATACGCAGTATTTT
CDR3aa: CASSLMEYTDTQYF

v_gene: TRBV2
abundance: many
j_gene: TRBJ2-1
d_gene: NA
CDR3nt: TGTGCCACCCGGGTTGGGGGAGCCAATGAGCAGTTCTTC
CDR3aa: CATRVGGANEQFF

v_gene: TRBV5-1
abundance: NA
j_gene: TRBJ1-1
d_gene: TRBD1
CDR3nt: TGCGCCAGCAGCTTGTTACCGCCACCGGGACAGGGGGGAATTGAAGCTTTCTTT
CDR3aa: CASSLLPPPGQGGIEAFF

v_gene: TRBV4-3
abundance: few
j_gene: TRBJ2-7
d_gene: NA
CDR3nt: TGCGCCAGCAGCCAAGAGGAGGGGGCCTACGCCTACGAGCAGTACTTC
CDR3aa: CASSQEEGAYAYEQYF

v_gene: TRBV6-5
abundance: NA
j_gene: TRBJ2-2
d_gene: NA
CDR3nt: TGTGCCAGCAGTTACACCTCCCGGGACAAGGCTCCCGGGGAGCTGTTTTTT
CDR3aa: CASSYTSRDKAPGELFF

v_gene: TRBV4-1
abundance: NA
j_gene: TRBJ1-2
d_gene: NA
CDR3nt: TGCGCCAGCAGCCCAAGAGGCGTAGGCGATGCTAACTATGGCTACACCTTC
CDR3aa: CASSPRGVGDANYGYTF

v_gene: TRBV7-9
abundance: NA
j_gene: TRBJ2-7
d_gene: TRBD2
CDR3nt: TGTGCCAGCAGACCTAGCGGACCCTACGAGCAGTACTTC
CDR3aa: CASRPSGPYEQYF

v_gene: TRBV5-1
abundance: few
j_gene: TRBJ2-4
d_gene: TRBD2
CDR3nt: TGCGCCAGCAGCTTGTGGGCTAGCGGGAGTTTCGCCAAAAACATTCAGTACTTC
CDR3aa: CASSLWASGSFAKNIQYF

v_gene: TRBV4-3
abundance: NA
j_gene: TRBJ2-5
d_gene: TRBD1
CDR3nt: TGCGCCAGCAGCCAGGGGGACAGAATGCAAGAGACCCAGTACTTC
CDR3aa: CASSQGDRMQETQYF

v_gene: TRBV27
abundance: few
j_gene: TRBJ1-5
d_gene: NA
CDR3nt: TGTGCCAGCAGCCCACTTTCCAAAGGGAGGAATCAGCCCCAGCATTTT
CDR3aa: CASSPLSKGRNQPQHF

v_gene: TRBV5-1
abundance: few
j_gene: TRBJ2-3
d_gene: TRBD2
CDR3nt: TGCGCCAGCAGCGGTTGGACTAGCGGGGGACTAGATACGCAGTATTTT
CDR3aa: CASSGWTSGGLDTQYF

v_gene: TRBV5-1
abundance: few
j_gene: TRBJ2-3
d_gene: NA
CDR3nt: TGCGCCAGCAAAAGTGGGGGGGCTCGAGATACGCAGTATTTT
CDR3aa: CASKSGGARDTQYF

v_gene: TRBV6-2/TRBV6-3
abundance: NA
j_gene: TRBJ2-7
d_gene: NA
CDR3nt: TGTGCCAGCAGTTACTCCCTCCGTCTAGTGACCTACGAGCAGTACTTC
CDR3aa: CASSYSLRLVTYEQYF

v_gene: TRBV12-3/TRBV12-4
abundance: many
j_gene: TRBJ1-3
d_gene: NA
CDR3nt: TGTGCCAGCAGTTTAGCGCTTGGAAACACCATATATTTT
CDR3aa: CASSLALGNTIYF

v_gene: TRBV9
abundance: NA
j_gene: TRBJ2-3
d_gene: NA
CDR3nt: TGTGCCAGCAGCGCGAGAGGGATTGACACAGATACGCAGTATTTT
CDR3aa: CASSARGIDTDTQYF

v_gene: TRBV5-4
abundance: NA
j_gene: TRBJ2-1
d_gene: NA
CDR3nt: TGTGCCAGCAGCTTGGTCGAGGGGATCGATGAGCAGTTCTTC
CDR3aa: CASSLVEGIDEQFF

v_gene: TRBV12-3/TRBV12-4
abundance: many
j_gene: TRBJ1-5
d_gene: NA
CDR3nt: TGTGCCAGCAGTGGCGACAGGAGCAATCAGCCCCAGCATTTT
CDR3aa: CASSGDRSNQPQHF

v_gene: TRBV12-3/TRBV12-4
abundance: NA
j_gene: TRBJ1-5
d_gene: TRBD1
CDR3nt: TGTGCCAGCAGTATAACAGGGGGCGCGAGCAATCAGCCCCAGCATTTT
CDR3aa: CASSITGGASNQPQHF

v_gene: TRBV5-1
abundance: many
j_gene: TRBJ1-5
d_gene: NA
CDR3nt: TGCGCCAGCAGCTTGGAAGGGTTACAGCCCCAGCATTTT
CDR3aa: CASSLEGLQPQHF

v_gene: TRBV29-1
abundance: NA
j_gene: TRBJ2-2
d_gene: NA
CDR3nt: TGCAGCGTTTCCAAGGCCCAAAACACCGGGGAGCTGTTTTTT
CDR3aa: CSVSKAQNTGELFF

v_gene: TRBV28
abundance: once
j_gene: TRBJ2-5
d_gene: NA
CDR3nt: TGTGCCAGCAGTTTCCCCCGGGACGGAAAAGAAGAGACCCAGTACTTC
CDR3aa: CASSFPRDGKEETQYF